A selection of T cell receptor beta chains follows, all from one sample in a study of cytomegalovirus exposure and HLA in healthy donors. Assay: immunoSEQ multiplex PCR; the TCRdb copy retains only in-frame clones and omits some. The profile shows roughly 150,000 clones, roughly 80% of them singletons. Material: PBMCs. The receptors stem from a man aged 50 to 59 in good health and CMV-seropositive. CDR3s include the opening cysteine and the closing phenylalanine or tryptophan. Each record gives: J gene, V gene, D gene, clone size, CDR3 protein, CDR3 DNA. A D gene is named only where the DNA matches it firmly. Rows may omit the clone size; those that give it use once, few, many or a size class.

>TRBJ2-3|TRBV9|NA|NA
CASSASALDTDTQYF
TGTGCCAGCAGCGCTAGCGCTCTAGACACAGATACGCAGTATTTT
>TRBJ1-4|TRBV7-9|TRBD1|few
CASSLWTGVGEKLFF
TGTGCCAGCAGCCTATGGACAGGGGTAGGGGAAAAACTGTTTTTT
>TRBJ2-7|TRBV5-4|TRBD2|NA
CASSLGASGVGEQYF
TGTGCCAGCAGCTTGGGGGCTAGCGGGGTAGGGGAGCAGTACTTC
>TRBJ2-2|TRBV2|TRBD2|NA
CASSELAEHTGELFF
TGTGCCAGCAGTGAACTAGCGGAGCACACCGGGGAGCTGTTTTTT
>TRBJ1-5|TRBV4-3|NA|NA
CASSQGPGYSNQPQHF
TGCGCCAGCAGCCAAGGCCCAGGTTATAGCAATCAGCCCCAGCATTTT
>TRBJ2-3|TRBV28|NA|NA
CASSLSGVGDTQYF
TGTGCCAGCAGTTTGTCAGGGGTCGGAGATACGCAGTATTTT
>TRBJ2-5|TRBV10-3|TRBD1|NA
CAISEKWDSPDF
TGTGCCATCAGTGAAAAATGGGACAGCCCAGACTTC
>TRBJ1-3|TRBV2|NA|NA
CASKLSGNTIYF
TGTGCCAGCAAGCTCTCTGGAAACACCATATATTTT
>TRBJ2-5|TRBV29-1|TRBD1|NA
CSVGTAQETQYF
TGCAGCGTCGGGACAGCCCAAGAGACCCAGTACTTC
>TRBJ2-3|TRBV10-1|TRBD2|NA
CASSDGVRGEPTDTQYF
TGCGCCAGCAGTGATGGAGTTCGGGGGGAACCCACAGATACGCAGTATTTT
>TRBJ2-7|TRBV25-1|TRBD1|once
CATWTGGGEQYF
TGTGCCACCTGGACAGGGGGCGGCGAGCAGTACTTC
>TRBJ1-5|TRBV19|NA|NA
CASSPDRPNQPQHF
TGTGCCAGTAGTCCCGACAGACCCAATCAGCCCCAGCATTTT
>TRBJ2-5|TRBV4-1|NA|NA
CASSQGTTRQETQYF
TGCGCCAGCAGCCAAGGGACTACGCGCCAAGAGACCCAGTACTTC
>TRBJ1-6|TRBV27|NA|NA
CASSRGSSPLHF
TGTGCCAGCAGTCGGGGGTCTTCACCCCTCCACTTT
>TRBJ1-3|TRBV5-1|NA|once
CASSLTQGRGGNTIYF
TGCGCCAGCAGCCTTACCCAGGGGCGAGGAGGAAACACCATATATTTT
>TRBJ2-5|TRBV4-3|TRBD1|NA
CASSQGAGGGQTQYF
TGCGCCAGCAGCCAGGGCGCAGGGGGCGGACAGACCCAGTACTTC
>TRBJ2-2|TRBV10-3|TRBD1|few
CAISRTGGNTGELFF
TGTGCCATCAGTAGGACAGGGGGGAACACCGGGGAGCTGTTTTTT
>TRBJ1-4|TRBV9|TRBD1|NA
CASSKGATPEKLFF
TGTGCCAGCAGCAAGGGGGCTACCCCTGAAAAACTGTTTTTT
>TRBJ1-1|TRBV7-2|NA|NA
CASSLDITEAFF
TGTGCCAGCAGCCTCGACATAACTGAAGCTTTCTTT
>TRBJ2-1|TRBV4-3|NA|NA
CASSQDIGEQFF
TGCGCCAGCAGCCAAGATATCGGTGAGCAGTTCTTC
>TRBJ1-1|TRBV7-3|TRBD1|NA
CASSLQGGNTEAFF
TGTGCCAGCAGCCTACAGGGGGGGAACACTGAAGCTTTCTTT
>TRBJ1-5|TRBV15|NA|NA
CATREGVYQPQHF
TGTGCCACCAGGGAGGGAGTATATCAGCCCCAGCATTTT
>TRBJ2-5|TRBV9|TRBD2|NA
CASSVTRGGTETQYF
TGTGCCAGCAGCGTTACGCGGGGGGGTACGGAGACCCAGTACTTC
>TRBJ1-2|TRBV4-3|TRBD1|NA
CASSLGTGADNYGYTF
TGCGCCAGCAGCCTAGGGACAGGGGCAGATAACTATGGCTACACCTTC
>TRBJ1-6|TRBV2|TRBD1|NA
CASQRGGTGNSPLHF
TGTGCCAGCCAAAGGGGCGGGACAGGGAATTCACCCCTCCACTTT
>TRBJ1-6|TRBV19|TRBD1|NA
CASSQRTGGLDSPLHF
TGTGCCAGTAGTCAAAGGACAGGGGGGTTAGATTCACCCCTCCACTTT
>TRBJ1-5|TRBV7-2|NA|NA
CASSPTGTQPQHF
TGTGCCAGCAGCCCAACAGGGACTCAGCCCCAGCATTTT
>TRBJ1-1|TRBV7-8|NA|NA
CASRPRTGLNTEAFF
TGTGCCAGCAGACCTAGGACGGGGTTGAACACTGAAGCTTTCTTT
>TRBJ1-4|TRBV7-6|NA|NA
CASSLDRTKNEKLFF
TGTGCCAGCAGCTTAGACCGGACAAAAAATGAAAAACTGTTTTTT
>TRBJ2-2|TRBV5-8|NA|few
CASSLYQGSTGELFF
TGTGCCAGCAGCTTGTACCAGGGGAGCACCGGGGAGCTGTTTTTT
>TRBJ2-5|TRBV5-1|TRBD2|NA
CASSLGGGPQETQYF
TGCGCCAGCAGCTTGGGCGGGGGGCCCCAAGAGACCCAGTACTTC
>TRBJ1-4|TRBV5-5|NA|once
CASSLAGTQRGEKLFF
TGTGCCAGCAGCTTGGCGGGCACTCAGCGCGGGGAAAAACTGTTTTTT
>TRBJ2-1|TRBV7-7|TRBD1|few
CASSQTGDNEQFF
TGTGCCAGCAGCCAGACAGGGGACAATGAGCAGTTCTTC
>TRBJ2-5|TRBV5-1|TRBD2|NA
CASSLGTSGNQETQYF
TGCGCCAGCAGCTTGGGGACTAGCGGGAACCAAGAGACCCAGTACTTC
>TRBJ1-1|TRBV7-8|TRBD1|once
CASSTRASAGGGTEAFF
TGTGCCAGCAGCACCAGGGCCTCCGCAGGGGGAGGCACTGAAGCTTTCTTT
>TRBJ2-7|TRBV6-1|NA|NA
CASSEIYRDYEQYF
TGTGCCAGCAGTGAAATTTACAGGGACTACGAGCAGTACTTC
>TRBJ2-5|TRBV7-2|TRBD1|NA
CASSLNRGLQETQYF
TGTGCCAGCAGCTTAAATAGGGGGCTACAAGAGACCCAGTACTTC
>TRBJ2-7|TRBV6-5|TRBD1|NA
CASSWRQGATYEQYF
TGTGCCAGCAGTTGGAGACAGGGGGCGACGTACGAGCAGTACTTC
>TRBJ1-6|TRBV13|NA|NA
CASSLWGQGSPLHF
TGTGCCAGCAGCTTATGGGGGCAGGGGTCACCCCTCCACTTT
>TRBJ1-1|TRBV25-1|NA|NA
CASMPGLRTEAFF
TGTGCCAGCATGCCGGGACTCCGTACTGAAGCTTTCTTT
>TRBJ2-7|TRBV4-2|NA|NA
CASSQDHGREQYF
TGTGCCAGCAGCCAAGATCACGGTCGTGAGCAGTACTTC
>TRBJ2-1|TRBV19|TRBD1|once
CASSSPDRGAYNEQFF
TGTGCCAGTAGTTCCCCTGACAGGGGGGCCTACAATGAGCAGTTCTTC
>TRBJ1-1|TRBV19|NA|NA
CASSSLFGSGTEAFF
TGTGCCAGTAGTAGCCTGTTCGGGTCGGGCACTGAAGCTTTCTTT
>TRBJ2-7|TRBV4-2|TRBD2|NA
CASSQDRRTRNEQYF
TGTGCCAGCAGCCAAGATCGGAGGACTAGAAACGAGCAGTACTTC
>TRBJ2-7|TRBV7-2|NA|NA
CASRLLARSSYEQYF
TGTGCCAGCAGGCTCCTAGCGAGGAGCTCCTACGAGCAGTACTTC
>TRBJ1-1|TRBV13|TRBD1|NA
CASSLGDRGIEAFF
TGTGCCAGCAGCTTAGGAGACAGGGGGATTGAAGCTTTCTTT
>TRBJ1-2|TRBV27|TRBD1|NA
CASSPDRGLSGYTF
TGTGCCAGCAGTCCAGACAGGGGGTTAAGTGGCTACACCTTC
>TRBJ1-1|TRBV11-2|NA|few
CASSLRRTGEAFF
TGTGCCAGCAGCTTACGGAGGACGGGTGAAGCTTTCTTT